This T cell receptor beta chain is from a study of shared clonotypes between healthy human individuals. There are 13 residues in the CDR3. Trimming removed 2 bases at V and 5 bases at J, with 10 bases between. Germline CDR1 is SGHDN and CDR2 is FVKESK. Generated by immunoSEQ multiplex PCR, the TCRdb table keeps only in-frame clones and is missing some. The sample consists of about 980,000 clones, more than 75% of them appearing once. The chain has TRBV14 and TRBJ2-7; D remains ambiguous. The receptor's source is a man aged 18-30 years in good health. Sequencing was performed on memory CD4+ T cells sorted from blood. Subset noted: CD45RA-negative fraction. CDR3 sequence reads: CASSQWGFDEQYF. DNA for the CDR3: TGTGCCAGCAGCCAATGGGGTTTCGACGAGCAGTACTTC.